This is a list of T cell receptor beta chains from one sample in a study of T cell repertoires and Cas9 in healthy adults. Method: immunoSEQ multiplex PCR; TCRdb's copy keeps in-frame clones and lacks some. Altogether more than 20,000 clones are present, about nine tenths being singletons, with the ten largest covering 0.84%. Sequencing was carried out using CD4+ effector T cells (CD127+, CD25-, CD137-, CD154-) from PBMCs; culture status not recorded. Receptor source: a human donor in good health. CDR3s include the opening cysteine and the closing phenylalanine or tryptophan. A D gene is named only where the DNA matches it firmly. The size entry is marked missing in some rows and otherwise reads once, few, many or a size class.

D	size	V	J	CDR3	DNA
-	-	TRBV27	TRBJ1-2	CASSRGTGRDYGYTF	TGTGCCAGCTCCCGGGGTACAGGACGGGACTATGGCTACACCTTC
-	-	TRBV6-1	TRBJ2-3	CASRLEVADTQYF	TGTGCCAGCAGGCTGGAGGTGGCAGATACGCAGTATTTT
-	-	TRBV29-1	TRBJ1-1	CSVDVPVAGLGAFF	TGCAGCGTTGACGTACCCGTGGCAGGGCTCGGGGCTTTCTTT
TRBD1	once	TRBV15	TRBJ2-7	CATSRPGQGAGEQYF	TGTGCCACCAGCAGGCCTGGACAGGGGGCGGGAGAGCAGTACTTC
TRBD2	few	TRBV7-2	TRBJ2-3	CASSYTSGGHTDTQYF	TGTGCCAGCAGCTACACTAGCGGGGGCCACACAGATACGCAGTATTTT
-	-	TRBV19	TRBJ2-5	CASSMRQNQETQYF	TGTGCCAGTAGTATGAGGCAGAACCAAGAGACCCAGTACTTC
TRBD1	-	TRBV9	TRBJ2-7	CASSVESRQGVGEQYF	TGTGCCAGCAGCGTAGAGTCCCGCCAGGGGGTCGGGGAGCAGTACTTC
-	-	TRBV7-3	TRBJ1-1	CASSPGTNTEAFF	TGTGCCAGCAGTCCCGGGACCAACACTGAAGCTTTCTTT
-	once	TRBV9	TRBJ1-1	CASSVVSYLNTEAFF	TGTGCCAGCAGCGTAGTATCCTACCTCAACACTGAAGCTTTCTTT
TRBD2	-	TRBV4-3	TRBJ2-3	CASSQDHGLAGPADTQYF	TGCGCCAGCAGCCAAGACCACGGACTAGCGGGACCCGCAGATACGCAGTATTTT
TRBD1	-	TRBV6-5	TRBJ1-6	CASNRDRDSPLHF	TGTGCCAGCAACCGGGACAGAGATTCACCCCTCCACTTT
-	once	TRBV2	TRBJ2-5	CASSLQLQETQYF	TGTGCCAGCAGCTTGCAACTACAAGAGACCCAGTACTTC
-	-	TRBV5-1	TRBJ1-1	CASSLAPAVNTEAFF	TGCGCCAGCAGCTTGGCCCCGGCAGTGAACACTGAAGCTTTCTTT
-	-	TRBV7-3	TRBJ1-1	CASSLRAKANTEAFF	TGTGCCAGCAGCTTAAGGGCAAAGGCCAACACTGAAGCTTTCTTT